This TCR beta chain was identified during a study of control samples from healthy donors and cancer patients. Sequenced by immunoSEQ multiplex PCR; TCRdb stores in-frame clones only, minus some. In the table there are 170,000 or so clones, about 94% of which are singletons. Per the germline V gene, CDR1 is ENHRY and CDR2 is SYGVKD. Losses at the gene ends were 10 bases for V and 3 bases for J; bases not matched to a gene: 21. The CDR3 extends over 18 amino acids. What was sequenced was blood. This receptor was obtained from a woman in her 40s in good health. The chain employs TRBV10-3 and TRBJ1-3; 7 positions agree with TRBD1. The CDR3 coding sequence is TGTGCCACTCGCTCACAGGGGTTTGAGGAGGGTGGTGGAAACACCATATATTTT. This gives the protein CATRSQGFEEGGGNTIYF.